This TCR beta chain was obtained from a study of T-cell reconstitution after alpha-beta-depleted transplantation in children (dated by TCRdb to 2015 to 2016). Broadly, across the study: T-cell immune reconstitution after TCRalphabeta/CD19-depleted allogeneic hematopoietic cell transplantation in children was quantitatively tracked in the study by means of TCR repertoire profiling.

The CDR3 starts with the cysteine, ends with the phenylalanine, and has 15 residues. Of all the DNA, just the CDR3 is kept, 45 bases in frame from base 1. V is cut back by 2 bases and J by 2 bases, with 5 bases in the junction unmatched. CDR1 and CDR2, looked up from the germline V gene, are SGHRS and YFSETQ. Library preparation used PCR. The sequencer was an Illumina HiSeq 2500. Molecular barcoding was employed in the preparation of TCR libraries, with unique molecular identifiers being used to normalize TCRbeta repertoire quantification. TCRdb reanalyzed the raw reads on its own, using fastp at Q25 for trimming and MiXCR for clone calling, and kept in-frame beta chains. Rows matching on CDR3 protein sequence are summarized as one entry with the most common DNA and genes. Across this sample there are roughly 500,000 distinct CDR3 sequences, with around a third seen only once. Of the sample, under 3% falls within the top ten clones.

Turning to this clonotype: Its specific antigen is unknown. Base qualities are not provided; no much larger clone lies one nucleotide away.

The TCR was taken from a human donor who donated a stem cell graft to a child with aplastic anemia. The V gene is TRBV5-1 and the J gene is TRBJ2-7; TRBD1 fits 9 bases in the junction. The specimen was PBMCs from the stem cell graft donor, collected from the stem cell graft. The nucleotides read TGCGCCAGCAGCTTAGGGCACAGGGGGCCCTACGAGCAGTACTTC. This sequence encodes CASSLGHRGPYEQYF.